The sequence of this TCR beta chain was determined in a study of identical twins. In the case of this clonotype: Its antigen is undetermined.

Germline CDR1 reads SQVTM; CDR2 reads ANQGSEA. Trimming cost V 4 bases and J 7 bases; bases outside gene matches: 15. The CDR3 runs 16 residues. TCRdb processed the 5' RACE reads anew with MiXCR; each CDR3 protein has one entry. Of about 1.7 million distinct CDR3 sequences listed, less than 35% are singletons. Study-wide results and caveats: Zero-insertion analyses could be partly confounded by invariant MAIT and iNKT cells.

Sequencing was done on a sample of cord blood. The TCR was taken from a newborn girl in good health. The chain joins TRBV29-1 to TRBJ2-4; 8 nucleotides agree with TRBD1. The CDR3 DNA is TGCAGCGTTGCGACGGAGCGGACAGGGAAAGGGAACATTCAGTACTTC. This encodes CSVATERTGKGNIQYF.